This TCR beta chain was found in a study of regulatory T cells in long-lasting Graves disease (dated by TCRdb to the early 2020s). Regarding the complete study: Antithyroid drugs had been taken for less than 3 months by newly diagnosed Graves' disease patients. Persistent Graves' disease patients were compared with newly diagnosed Graves' disease patients by peripheral blood TCR sequencing and RNA sequencing. The study was registered as a clinical trial and conducted in China. A total of about 33 samples were covered by TCR sequencing, comprising some 13 persistent and 20 newly diagnosed Graves' disease patients. Study-level results and caveats: A larger number of public clonotypes was shared among persistent patients (approximately 3,000) than among newly diagnosed patients (over 850). As a limitation, the authors acknowledged that the small sample size may reduce accuracy. Only the TCR beta chain was sequenced and analyzed. TRBV28, TRBJ1-2 and TRBJ2-5 were preferentially used in persistent disease, while TRBV20-1 and TRBJ2-1 were favored in newly diagnosed disease. The study examined only peripheral blood because the primary lesion, thyroid tissue, could not be accessed. Persistent Graves' disease patients showed lower TCR Shannon entropy and fewer highly expanded clones than newly diagnosed patients, suggesting clonal expansion.

There are many counts of this clonotype. This receptor's antigen is unknown. Base qualities were left out, and no much larger clone turns up one base away. The germline V gene (reference sequence) gives CDR1 as MNHEY and CDR2 as SMNVEV. After removal of 4 bases from V and 4 bases from J, the junction retains 8 bases not matched to a gene. Including cysteine and phenylalanine, the CDR3 has 16 amino acids. Left in the record is the CDR3 DNA by itself, 48 bases read in frame from the first base. Libraries came from multiplex PCR. Sequencing took place on an Illumina HiSeq 4000. iRepertoire HTBI primers and Arm-PCR amplification of CDR3 regions were used to construct TCR beta libraries. PCR products were gel purified before sequencing. On the study's bioinformatics: Across samples, around 62 TRBV and 15 or so TRBJ segments were identified and used for gene usage analysis of CDR3 amino acid clonotypes. Filtered high-quality paired reads were merged into contigs using COPE and FqMerger. BLAST was used to align contigs to IMGT TRBV, TRBD and TRBJ reference genes, with CDR3 defined following IMGT. Clonotypes above 0.1% frequency were classified as highly expanded clones. Repertoire diversity was measured by Shannon entropy, and V-J evenness by the Gini coefficient. Clonotypes shared by more than one individual were considered public. The raw public reads went through TCRdb reprocessing: fastp at Q25, MiXCR clone calling, in-frame beta chains kept. A single entry per CDR3 protein holds the most common genes and DNA from its merged rows. TCRdb, rather than the study authors, made the V and J calls. Counted in this sample were a few hundred thousand distinct CDR3 sequences; about 16% of them appeared once. The top ten clonotypes cover around a quarter of the sample.

The time point tag for this specimen amounts to: newly diagnosed GD, antithyroid drugs for less than 3 months. RNA was extracted from PBMCs in TRIzol for both TCR sequencing and RNA sequencing. The diagnosis of Graves' disease followed American Thyroid Association guidelines. Recruitment of patients was carried out at an endocrinology department in Xi'an, China. Each patient gave approximately 9 milliliters of peripheral blood, collected in an EDTA anticoagulant tube. Ficoll Paque Plus density gradient separation was used to isolate PBMCs, and no additional T cell sorting was done. An Agilent 2100 Bioanalyzer and agarose gel were used to check RNA quality, while a NanoDrop 2000 measured RNA concentration. These data also featured in a second study, about T cells in Graves' hyperthyroidism and ophthalmopathy. The second study reports: Stable Graves' hyperthyroidism was defined as no progression to ophthalmopathy during 18 months of follow-up. Hyperthyroidism patients were newly diagnosed, with disease duration under 2 months, and aged 18 to 65 years. Patients with uncontrolled infections, other autoimmune diseases, pregnancy or lactation were excluded. Diagnoses relied on clinical symptoms, serum thyroxine and TRAb, thyroid ultrasound and orbital computed tomography. The first round of RT-PCR for the TCR CDR3 was performed with the HTBI primer set and the Qiagen OneStep RT-PCR kit. Most expanded thyroid clonotypes (frequency above 0.001) were also detected in blood, a finding suggesting that blood repertoires may reflect thyroid immune responses. In cross-validation, a model built on a 13 V-J signature told ophthalmopathy apart from stable hyperthyroidism with just under 90% sensitivity and roughly 82% specificity, and in testing the same model reached 80%/75%. In validation, the model predicted progression to ophthalmopathy with over 60% sensitivity and around 72% specificity, a median of 6.5 months before onset. To identify TCR V-J signatures that set the groups apart, the researchers used a discovery cohort of 90 to 100 patients, made up of 43 with Graves' ophthalmopathy and around 58 with stable Graves' hyperthyroidism. Prospective prediction of ophthalmopathy was tested in an independent validation cohort consisting of about 19 hyperthyroidism patients and around 16 patients who later progressed to ophthalmopathy. The 100 discovery patients were divided at random into training and test sets in a 7:3 ratio. In about 6 Graves' hyperthyroidism patients, the study also compared T-cell repertoires from thyroid tissue with T-cell repertoires from blood. Following sampling, methimazole starting at 30 mg daily was given to hyperthyroidism patients, and high-dose intravenous methylprednisolone was given to ophthalmopathy patients. A second multiplex PCR round built the libraries, followed by size selection and purification. Libraries were sequenced paired-end with 100 bp reads on an Illumina HiSeq2000. SOAPnuke was used to process the raw data, removing reads that contained adapters or uncalled bases, had a mean Phred below 15, or lacked an exact match to the constant primer or identifier. High-quality paired reads were merged using COPE v1.2.5, and each unique nucleotide sequence was defined as a clonotype. MiTCR v1.1 was used to align the clonotypes against IMGT TRBV, TRBD and TRBJ reference segments. Analysis was restricted to V-J combinations with a frequency above 0.0001, which covered roughly 99% of repertoires. A TCS score was defined as the ratio between F50 (clonal expansion) and ExV (chaos), using BLOSUM62-based TCRdist between CDR3 peptides within each V-J. Welch's t-statistics and random forest reduced fewer than 600 V-J features to 13, which were used in a naive Bayes classifier (R e1071). Sample size was not statistically predetermined, and blinding of investigators to group allocation was not performed. According to the paper, TCR Vbeta CDR3 sequencing was carried out on around 140 peripheral blood samples, which came from 40 to 45 ophthalmopathy, around 74 hyperthyroidism and approximately 17 progressor patients.

This receptor was taken from a young woman with Graves disease. Donor details come from another sample of the same person, matched by shared clones. Sample: peripheral blood mononuclear cells (PBMCs), taken at new diagnosis, from a patient treated with antithyroid drugs. The chain joins TRBV27 to TRBJ2-7; TRBD2 aligns with 12 central bases. The encoded CDR3 is CASSYSSGRAAYEQYF. Read as DNA, the sequence is TGTGCCAGCAGTTACTCTAGCGGGAGGGCCGCGTACGAGCAGTACTTC.